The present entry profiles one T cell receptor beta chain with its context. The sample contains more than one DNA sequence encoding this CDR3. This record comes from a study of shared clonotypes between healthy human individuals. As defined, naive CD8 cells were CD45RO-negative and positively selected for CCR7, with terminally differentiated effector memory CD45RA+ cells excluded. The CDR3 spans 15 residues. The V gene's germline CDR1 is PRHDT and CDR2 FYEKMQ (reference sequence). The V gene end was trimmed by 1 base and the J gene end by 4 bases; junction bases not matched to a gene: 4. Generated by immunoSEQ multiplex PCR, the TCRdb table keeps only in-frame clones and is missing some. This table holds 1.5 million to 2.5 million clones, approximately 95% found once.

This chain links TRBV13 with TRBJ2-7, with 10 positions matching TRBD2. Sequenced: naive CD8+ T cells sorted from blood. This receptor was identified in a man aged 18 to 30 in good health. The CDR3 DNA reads TGTGCCAGCAGCTTAGAACTAGCGGGAAGGTACGAGCAGTACTTC. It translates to CASSLELAGRYEQYF.